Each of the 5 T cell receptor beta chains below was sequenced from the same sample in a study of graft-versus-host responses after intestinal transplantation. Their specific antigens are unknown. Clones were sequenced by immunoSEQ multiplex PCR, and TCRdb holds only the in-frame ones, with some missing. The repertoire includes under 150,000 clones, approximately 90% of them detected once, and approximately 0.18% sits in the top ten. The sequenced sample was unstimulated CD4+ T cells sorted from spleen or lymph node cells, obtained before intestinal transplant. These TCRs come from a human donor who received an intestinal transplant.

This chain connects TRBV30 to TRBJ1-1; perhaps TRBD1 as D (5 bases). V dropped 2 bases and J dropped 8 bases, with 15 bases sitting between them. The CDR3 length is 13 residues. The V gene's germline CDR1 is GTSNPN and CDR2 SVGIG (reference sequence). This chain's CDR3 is CAWSTSGGVEAFF. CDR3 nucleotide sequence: TGTGCCTGGAGTACCTCCGGAGGGGTGGAAGCTTTCTTT.

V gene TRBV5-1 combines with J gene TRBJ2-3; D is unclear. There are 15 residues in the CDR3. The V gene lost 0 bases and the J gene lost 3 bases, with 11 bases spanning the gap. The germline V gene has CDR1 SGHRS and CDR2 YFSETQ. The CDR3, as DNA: TGCGCCAGCAGCTTGGAGCTACTAAGGACAGATACGCAGTATTTT. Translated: CASSLELLRTDTQYF.

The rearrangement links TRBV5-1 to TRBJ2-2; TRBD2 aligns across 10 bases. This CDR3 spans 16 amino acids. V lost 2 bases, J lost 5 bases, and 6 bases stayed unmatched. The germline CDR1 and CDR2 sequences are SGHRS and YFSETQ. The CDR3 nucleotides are TGCGCCAGCAGCTTACCGGGACTAGCGTGGACCGGGGAGCTGTTTTTT. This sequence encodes CASSLPGLAWTGELFF.

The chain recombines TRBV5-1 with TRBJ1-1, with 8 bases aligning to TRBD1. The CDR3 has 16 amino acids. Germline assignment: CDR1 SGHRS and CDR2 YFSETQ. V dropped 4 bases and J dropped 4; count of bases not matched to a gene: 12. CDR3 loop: CASSPTGGGLGTEAFF. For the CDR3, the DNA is TGCGCCAGCAGCCCAACAGGGGGGGGTTTGGGCACTGAAGCTTTCTTT.

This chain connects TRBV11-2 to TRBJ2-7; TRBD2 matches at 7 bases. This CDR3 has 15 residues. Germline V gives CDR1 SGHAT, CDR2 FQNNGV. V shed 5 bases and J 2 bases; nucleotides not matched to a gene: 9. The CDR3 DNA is TGTGCCAGCAGCCCACTGGAAGCGGGGCCCTACGAGCAGTACTTC. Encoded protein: CASSPLEAGPYEQYF.